A selection of T cell receptor beta chains follows, all from one sample in a study of identical twins. TCRdb analysed the 5' RACE reads with MiXCR anew, one entry per CDR3 protein. The sample includes fewer than 250,000 distinct CDR3 sequences, approximately 6.8% of them seen just once. These same records also appear under a second study, on yellow fever vaccine responses in identical twins.

Sequencing used CD8+ T cells sorted from blood. The receptors here all came from a woman aged 18 to 35 in good health. CDR3s include the opening cysteine and the closing phenylalanine or tryptophan. The D gene is left open where the match is weak. Clone size, where shown, is once, few, many, or a class for clones that have expanded.

abundance: few; j_gene: TRBJ2-3; v_gene: TRBV6-1; d_gene: .; CDR3nt: TGTGCCAGCACCCGGGACCCTAGCACAGATACGCAGTATTTT; CDR3aa: CASTRDPSTDTQYF
abundance: few; j_gene: TRBJ2-5; v_gene: TRBV2; d_gene: .; CDR3nt: TGTGCCAGCAGTGAAATGAGGGGGCAAGAGACCCAGTACTTC; CDR3aa: CASSEMRGQETQYF
abundance: many; j_gene: TRBJ1-5; v_gene: TRBV19; d_gene: TRBD1; CDR3nt: TGTGCCAGTAACACCGGGACAGGGAGTCGCCAGCCCCAGCATTTT; CDR3aa: CASNTGTGSRQPQHF
abundance: few; j_gene: TRBJ1-1; v_gene: TRBV5-1; d_gene: .; CDR3nt: TGCGCCAGCAGCCCGGATATACTAACTGAAGCTTTCTTT; CDR3aa: CASSPDILTEAFF
abundance: many; j_gene: TRBJ2-3; v_gene: TRBV5-1; d_gene: .; CDR3nt: TGCGCCAGCAGCTTGGCCGAGGCAAGTTACACAGATACGCAGTATTTT; CDR3aa: CASSLAEASYTDTQYF
abundance: few; j_gene: TRBJ2-7; v_gene: TRBV5-5; d_gene: TRBD2; CDR3nt: TGTGCCAGCAGCTGGGGGGGTCCCCACGAGCAGTACTTC; CDR3aa: CASSWGGPHEQYF
abundance: many; j_gene: TRBJ2-1; v_gene: TRBV27; d_gene: .; CDR3nt: TGTGCCAGCAGTTTATACGGCGGGGAGCCTCCCAATGAGCAGTTCTTC; CDR3aa: CASSLYGGEPPNEQFF
abundance: many; j_gene: TRBJ2-2; v_gene: TRBV12-3/TRBV12-4; d_gene: .; CDR3nt: TGTGCCAGCAGTTTTAACGCGGTCCCCGAACCCGGGGAGCTGTTTTTT; CDR3aa: CASSFNAVPEPGELFF
abundance: many; j_gene: TRBJ2-7; v_gene: TRBV29-1; d_gene: TRBD2; CDR3nt: TGCAGCGTTGAAAAACGGCTAGCGGGAAGGTACGAGCAGTACTTC; CDR3aa: CSVEKRLAGRYEQYF
abundance: .; j_gene: TRBJ2-1; v_gene: TRBV14; d_gene: .; CDR3nt: TGTGCCAGCAGCCAAGATAGAGGGCCCCTCGTTCCTATTGGGCAGTTCTTC; CDR3aa: CASSQDRGPLVPIGQFF
abundance: few; j_gene: TRBJ2-1; v_gene: TRBV6-1; d_gene: .; CDR3nt: TGTGCCAGCAGTGAACTTGCATACTCCTACAATGAGCAGTTCTTC; CDR3aa: CASSELAYSYNEQFF
abundance: many; j_gene: TRBJ1-1; v_gene: TRBV4-1; d_gene: .; CDR3nt: TGCGCCAGCAGCCAGTCGAAATACACTGAAGCTTTCTTT; CDR3aa: CASSQSKYTEAFF
abundance: few; j_gene: TRBJ2-5; v_gene: TRBV4-2; d_gene: TRBD1; CDR3nt: TGTGCCAGCAGCCCTGACAGGGAACAAGAGACCCAGTACTTC; CDR3aa: CASSPDREQETQYF
abundance: many; j_gene: TRBJ2-3; v_gene: TRBV11-2; d_gene: .; CDR3nt: TGTGCCAGCAGCTTATACGGGGGCGGCACAGATACGCAGTATTTT; CDR3aa: CASSLYGGGTDTQYF
abundance: many; j_gene: TRBJ2-1; v_gene: TRBV27; d_gene: TRBD2; CDR3nt: TGTGCCAGCAGTTTCCCAGCGGGGGGGCCCTACAATGAGCAGTTCTTC; CDR3aa: CASSFPAGGPYNEQFF
abundance: .; j_gene: TRBJ2-1; v_gene: TRBV14; d_gene: .; CDR3nt: TGTGCCAGCGGGGCCTACGAAGACAATGAGCAGTTCTTC; CDR3aa: CASGAYEDNEQFF
abundance: .; j_gene: TRBJ2-7; v_gene: TRBV7-6; d_gene: TRBD2; CDR3nt: TGTGCCAGCAGCCCAAGGACTAGTACAGGCGAGCAGTACTTC; CDR3aa: CASSPRTSTGEQYF
abundance: many; j_gene: TRBJ2-1; v_gene: TRBV27; d_gene: .; CDR3nt: TGTGCCAGCAGTCTCCCTAGCAAGGAAGAGCAGTTCTTC; CDR3aa: CASSLPSKEEQFF
abundance: few; j_gene: TRBJ2-1; v_gene: TRBV5-1; d_gene: TRBD2; CDR3nt: TGCGCCAGCAGCAATACCGGGACTAGATACAATGAGCAGTTCTTC; CDR3aa: CASSNTGTRYNEQFF
abundance: .; j_gene: TRBJ2-7; v_gene: TRBV27; d_gene: TRBD1; CDR3nt: TGTGCCAGCATCACCGGGACAGGGCGATACGAGCAGTACTTC; CDR3aa: CASITGTGRYEQYF
abundance: many; j_gene: TRBJ1-1; v_gene: TRBV13; d_gene: .; CDR3nt: TGTGCCAGCAGCCTCAACAGGAGGGGCACTGAAGCTTTCTTT; CDR3aa: CASSLNRRGTEAFF
abundance: .; j_gene: TRBJ2-5; v_gene: TRBV7-6; d_gene: TRBD1; CDR3nt: TGTGCCAGCAGCTTAGGGGACAGGGTTTTAGAGACCCAGTACTTC; CDR3aa: CASSLGDRVLETQYF
abundance: .; j_gene: TRBJ2-7; v_gene: TRBV3-1; d_gene: .; CDR3nt: TGTGCCAGCAGCCAAGGGGCCAGGGTTGGGACCTTCAAGCGCGAGCAGTACTTC; CDR3aa: CASSQGARVGTFKREQYF
abundance: .; j_gene: TRBJ2-3; v_gene: TRBV15; d_gene: .; CDR3nt: TGTGCCACCAGCAGAGGGCGTCAGGGGTTGGATACGCAGTATTTT; CDR3aa: CATSRGRQGLDTQYF
abundance: few; j_gene: TRBJ2-2; v_gene: TRBV5-1; d_gene: .; CDR3nt: TGCGCCAGCAGCCTGGACCCTCGACAGACCACCTGGAACACCGGGGAGCTGTTTTTT; CDR3aa: CASSLDPRQTTWNTGELFF
abundance: .; j_gene: TRBJ2-5; v_gene: TRBV27; d_gene: TRBD2; CDR3nt: TGTGCCAGCAGTTTATCAGGCCTAGCGGGAGCGCAAGAGACCCAGTACTTC; CDR3aa: CASSLSGLAGAQETQYF
abundance: many; j_gene: TRBJ2-5; v_gene: TRBV6-1; d_gene: TRBD2; CDR3nt: TGTGCCAGCAGTGAATTAGCGGGAGGGCCGCAAGAGACCCAGTACTTC; CDR3aa: CASSELAGGPQETQYF
abundance: many; j_gene: TRBJ2-1; v_gene: TRBV28; d_gene: TRBD2; CDR3nt: TGTGCCAGCAGTTTATTGGCGGGGGGGGTACGGAATGAGCAGTTCTTC; CDR3aa: CASSLLAGGVRNEQFF
abundance: many; j_gene: TRBJ2-6; v_gene: TRBV27; d_gene: .; CDR3nt: TGTGCCAGTGGAGATGGAGCTGGGGCCAACGTCCTGACTTTC; CDR3aa: CASGDGAGANVLTF
abundance: many; j_gene: TRBJ1-1; v_gene: TRBV4-1; d_gene: .; CDR3nt: TGCGCCAGCAGCCAGGTTGAAGGTGCTGAAGCTTTCTTT; CDR3aa: CASSQVEGAEAFF
abundance: many; j_gene: TRBJ2-7; v_gene: TRBV20-1; d_gene: .; CDR3nt: TGCAGTGCTAGTGGGGATCGCTACGAGCAGTACTTC; CDR3aa: CSASGDRYEQYF
abundance: many; j_gene: TRBJ2-3; v_gene: TRBV3-1; d_gene: .; CDR3nt: TGTGCCAGCAGCCAAGAAGGTGTGGGCCTAGATACGCAGTATTTT; CDR3aa: CASSQEGVGLDTQYF
abundance: many; j_gene: TRBJ2-5; v_gene: TRBV9; d_gene: TRBD1; CDR3nt: TGTGCCAGCAGCCCCGGGACAGGGGAGGAGACCCAGTACTTC; CDR3aa: CASSPGTGEETQYF
abundance: .; j_gene: TRBJ2-1; v_gene: TRBV4-1; d_gene: TRBD2; CDR3nt: TGCGCCAGCAGCCAAGCCACTAGCGGGAGGGCCTCCAATGAGCAGTTCTTC; CDR3aa: CASSQATSGRASNEQFF
abundance: few; j_gene: TRBJ1-5; v_gene: TRBV27; d_gene: .; CDR3nt: TGTGCCAGCAGTTTGGCCCGTCGAGGGAGGCCCCAGCATTTT; CDR3aa: CASSLARRGRPQHF
abundance: .; j_gene: TRBJ2-7; v_gene: TRBV10-2; d_gene: TRBD2; CDR3nt: TGCGCCACCTCGGTGGGACTAGCGACTATCGAGCAGTACTTC; CDR3aa: CATSVGLATIEQYF
abundance: many; j_gene: TRBJ2-1; v_gene: TRBV12-3/TRBV12-4; d_gene: TRBD2; CDR3nt: TGTGCCAGCAGTTTAGAAGGCGGGAGCGGTAATGAGCAGTTCTTC; CDR3aa: CASSLEGGSGNEQFF